This T cell receptor (beta chain) was found in a study of siplizumab effects on memory and regulatory T cells. Broader study findings: Unstimulated subsets contained matches for only a minor fraction of alloreactive clones.

This table comes from immunoSEQ multiplex PCR, and its TCRdb copy is limited to in-frame clones, with some not included. The repertoire holds around 68,000 clones, with about 87% as singletons. To note about this clone: Its cognate antigen is unknown.

With 4 bases clipped from V and 5 bases from J, the junction kept 10 bases outside the gene matches. CDR3 length: 15 amino acids. Germline CDR1 and CDR2: SGHRS and YFSETQ. This chain uses TRBV5-1 with TRBJ2-5; 8 positions agree with TRBD2. Material for sequencing was Tregs sorted from blood. This receptor was identified in a human donor in good health. The CDR3 reads CASSRSGGPGETQYF. The CDR3 DNA reads TGCGCCAGCAGCCGATCGGGAGGGCCGGGGGAGACCCAGTACTTC.